One and the same sample provided the 26 T cell receptor beta chains below, sequenced in a study of OX40 agonist ivuxolimab in advanced cancers. Only in-frame clones appear in the TCRdb table, and some are missing; sequencing was by immunoSEQ multiplex PCR. In the table there are 45,000 to 60,000 clones, over 85% of which are singletons. Sample: CD4+ or CD8+ T cells sorted from blood, taken in a trial of the OX40 agonist ivuxolimab. The origin of the receptors is an adult with an advanced solid tumor such as melanoma, head and neck, liver or kidney cancer.

This sequence joins TRBV7-9 and TRBJ2-7; TRBD2 agrees at 8 bases. Germline-derived CDR1 and CDR2 are SEHNR and FQNEAQ (reference sequence). This CDR3 comprises 19 residues. The J segment lost 0 bases and the V segment lost 2 bases, leaving 15 bases of the junction unmatched. CDR3 region: CASSLLRLRAGERSYEQYF. As DNA, the CDR3 is TGTGCCAGCAGCTTATTACGGCTCCGAGCGGGAGAACGCTCCTACGAGCAGTACTTC.

This CDR3 reads CASSSRDLSPDTQYF. The DNA of the CDR3 is TGTGCCAGCAGTTCCAGGGATCTTTCTCCAGATACGCAGTATTTT. The gene calls are TRBV25-1 and TRBJ2-3; D is perhaps TRBD1 (5 bases). With 5 bases removed from V and 4 bases from J, the gap between germline ends came to 16 bases. Germline V gene lookup returns CDR1 MGHDK and CDR2 SYGVNS. This CDR3 has 15 amino acids. Together with reference TRBV25-1 and TRBJ2-3, the CDR3 gives the full variable domain: EADIYQTPRYLVIGTGKKITLECSQTMGHDKMYWYQQDPGMELHLIHYSYGVNSTEKGDLSSESTVSRIRTEHFPLTLESARPSHTSQYLCASSSRDLSPDTQYFGPGTRLTVL.

The V and J genes are TRBV29-1 and TRBJ1-1; the match to TRBD1 covers 7 bases. Germline loops: CDR1 SQVTM, CDR2 ANQGSEA. CDR3 length: 13 residues. CDR3 amino acids: CAALGDSNTEAFF. CDR3 coding DNA: TGCGCAGCCCTCGGGGACAGCAACACTGAAGCTTTCTTT. The full variable domain, rest sourced from reference TRBV29-1 and TRBJ1-1, is SAVISQKPSRDICQRGTSLTIQCQVDSQVTMMFWYRQQPGQSLTLIATANQGSEATYESGFVIDKFPISRPNLTFSTLTVSNMSPEDSSIYLCAALGDSNTEAFFGQGTRLTVV.

As concerns this clone: Other DNA sequences of this sample code for an identical CDR3. The chain joins TRBV9 to TRBJ2-2, with 7 bases matching TRBD2. The CDR3 has 14 amino acids. V dropped 0 bases and J dropped 5; count of bases not matched to a gene: 1. CDR1 and CDR2 from the germline V gene are SGDLS and YYNGEE. In DNA, the CDR3 is TGTGCCAGCAGCGTAGGCGGGAGTACCGGGGAGCTGTTTTTT. Its translation is CASSVGGSTGELFF.

This chain connects TRBV27 to TRBJ2-1; D call uncertain. Trimming cost V 2 bases and J 0 bases, with 11 bases left between them. This CDR3 has 16 amino acids. Germline V gene sequence: CDR1 MNHEY, CDR2 SMNVEV (reference sequence). The CDR3 spells CASSLTADSSYNEQFF. In DNA form, the CDR3 reads TGTGCCAGCAGTTTAACAGCAGATAGCTCCTACAATGAGCAGTTCTTC.

This clone occurred a few times. The genes are TRBV7-9 and TRBJ2-1, with no clear D. CDR1 is SEHNR and CDR2 is FQNEAQ in the germline V gene (reference sequence). Trimming took off 5 bases at V and 7 bases at J, with 21 bases between the two ends. The CDR3 length is 16 residues. DNA of the CDR3: TGTGCCAGCAGCCTGAGTAGGAGTTTGGCCCATAATGAGCAGTTCTTC. Its translation is CASSLSRSLAHNEQFF.

This sequence joins TRBV4-2 and TRBJ2-1; TRBD1 aligns across 9 bases. The CDR3 has 17 amino acids. Germline V gene lookup returns CDR1 LGHNA and CDR2 YNFKEQ. Trimming removed 0 bases from V and 7 bases from J; junction bases left unmatched: 10. The DNA of the CDR3 is TGTGCCAGCAGCCAAGAATTGTGGACAGGGGTCTCGAATGAGCAGTTCTTC. The encoded protein is CASSQELWTGVSNEQFF.

The rearrangement uses TRBV5-4 and TRBJ2-1; D is unresolved. With 2 bases removed from V and 6 bases from J, the gap between germline ends came to 21 bases. Germline CDR1 is SGHNT and CDR2 is YYREEE (reference sequence). The CDR3 extends over 17 amino acids. The CDR3 bases are TGTGCCAGCAGCTTCAAGGAACTACGACCGTCGGGCAATGAGCAGTTCTTC. It translates to CASSFKELRPSGNEQFF.

V usage is TRBV7-8 and J usage is TRBJ1-1, with D maybe TRBD1 (5 bases). This CDR3 comprises 14 residues. CDR1 is SGHVS and CDR2 is FQNEAQ in the germline V gene. V dropped 1 base and J dropped 4 bases, with 10 bases sitting between them. The CDR3 loop is CASSLVSGSTEAFF. The CDR3 DNA follows: TGTGCCAGCAGCTTAGTTTCAGGGAGCACTGAAGCTTTCTTT.

This chain links TRBV11-2 with TRBJ2-2; no clear D. From germline, CDR1 is SGHAT and CDR2 FQNNGV. The CDR3 has 13 residues. V lost 5 bases and J lost 6, with 10 bases in between. This chain's CDR3 is CASSGIISGELFF. The CDR3 nucleotides are TGTGCCAGCAGCGGTATTATTTCCGGGGAGCTGTTTTTT.

The chain employs TRBV27 and TRBJ1-2; D not certain. V lost 2 bases and J 7 bases, leaving 17 bases between the germline ends. The CDR3 is 15 amino acids. The germline CDR1 and CDR2 sequences are MNHEY and SMNVEV (reference sequence). The CDR3 spells CASSLGHLSVGGYTF. CDR3 sequence (DNA): TGTGCCAGCAGTTTAGGTCATCTGTCGGTTGGTGGCTACACCTTC.

The V and J genes are TRBV27 and TRBJ2-1, with D perhaps matching TRBD1 (6 bases). V was cut by 5 bases and J by 2 bases, with 10 bases left in between. The CDR3 loop spans 14 amino acids. Germline values: CDR1 MNHEY, CDR2 SMNVEV (reference sequence). CDR3 residues: CASSTSGAYNEQFF. DNA of the CDR3: TGTGCCAGCAGTACCTCAGGGGCCTACAATGAGCAGTTCTTC.

The V gene is TRBV7-8, the J gene TRBJ2-4; 9 bases are a match to TRBD1. Germline CDR1 is SGHVS and CDR2 is FQNEAQ. Trimming at V came to 5 bases and at J to 2 bases, leaving 4 bases not matched to a gene. CDR3 length: 15 amino acids. CDR3 in amino acids: CASSRGQGTKNIQYF. Written as DNA, the CDR3 is TGTGCCAGCAGCCGCGGACAGGGGACCAAAAACATTCAGTACTTC.

V usage is TRBV28 and J usage is TRBJ2-5; no reliable D call. The better agreement between TRBJ2-7 and the DNA end casts doubt on the J call. The CDR3 covers 14 residues. Germline CDR1 MDHEN, CDR2 SYDVKM. The CDR3 sequence: CATSLPFRPYEQYF. DNA for the CDR3: TGTGCCACCAGCTTACCCTTTAGGCCCTACGAGCAGTACTTC.

The CDR3 protein is CASSILGPTGLAHYGYTF. The CDR3, as DNA: TGTGCCAGTAGTATACTTGGGCCGACAGGTCTGGCCCACTATGGCTACACCTTC. V gene TRBV19 combines with J gene TRBJ1-2, with D perhaps matching TRBD1 (6 bases). The CDR3 runs 18 residues. V lost 2 bases, J lost 3 bases, and 22 bases lay in between. From germline, CDR1 is LNHDA and CDR2 SQIVND (reference sequence).

The chain combines TRBV6-5 with TRBJ2-7; D remains unclear. The length of the CDR3 is 14 residues. The germline V gene has CDR1 MNHEY and CDR2 SVGAGI. Trimming removed 2 bases at V and 0 bases at J, with 8 bases between. The CDR3 protein is CASSYHQNSYEQYF. CDR3 DNA: TGTGCCAGCAGTTACCATCAGAACTCCTACGAGCAGTACTTC.

The genes are TRBV4-1 and TRBJ2-7, with a weak D call TRBD1 (6 bases). The CDR3 consists of 15 residues. The germline CDR1 and CDR2 sequences are MGHRA and YSYEKL. Trimming removed 2 bases at V and 1 base at J, with 12 bases between. Here the CDR3 reads CASSQKQGTSYEQYF. The CDR3 bases are TGCGCCAGCAGCCAAAAACAGGGAACTTCCTACGAGCAGTACTTC.

As DNA, the CDR3 is TGCGCCAGCAGCCAACAGGGAGCGGTGACTCGGGCAGAGACCCAGTACTTC. This gives the protein CASSQQGAVTRAETQYF. The rearrangement uses TRBV4-1 and TRBJ2-5; the D gene could be TRBD1 or TRBD2 (5 bases each). The V end lost 2 bases, the J end lost 4 bases, and 20 bases lay between the germline ends. Looked up from germline, CDR1 is MGHRA and CDR2 is YSYEKL. This CDR3 contains 17 residues.

The chain has TRBV5-4 and TRBJ2-1, with 10 bases that match TRBD2. Germline lookup yields CDR1 SGHNT and CDR2 YYREEE (reference sequence). J was trimmed by 3 bases and V by 5 bases; bases with no gene match: 5. CDR3 size: 15 residues. CDR3 in DNA: TGTGCCAGCAGTGGGCTAGCGGGAGTCTACAATGAGCAGTTCTTC. Translating gives CASSGLAGVYNEQFF.

The chain carries TRBV5-1 and TRBJ2-7; D tentatively fits TRBD1 or TRBD2 (5 bases each). This CDR3 is built from 17 residues. Germline assignment: CDR1 SGHRS and CDR2 YFSETQ. The V gene lost 0 bases and the J gene lost 4 bases, with 20 bases spanning the gap. The DNA of the CDR3 is TGCGCCAGCAGCTTGGGGGGCTACCCGGGGCCGGGGTACGAGCAGTACTTC. Amino acids: CASSLGGYPGPGYEQYF. Based on the CDR3 plus reference TRBV5-1 and TRBJ2-7, the full variable domain is KAGVTQTPRYLIKTRGQQVTLSCSPISGHRSVSWYQQTPGQGLQFLFEYFSETQRNKGNFPGRFSGRQFSNSRSEMNVSTLELGDSALYLCASSLGGYPGPGYEQYFGPGTRLTVT.

V gene TRBV28 combines with J gene TRBJ2-7; TRBD2 is a possible D gene (6 bases). Trimming left V 5 bases short and J 1 base short, with 9 bases between. CDR1 and CDR2 from the germline V gene are MDHEN and SYDVKM. This CDR3 is 13 amino acids long. The CDR3 here is CASSEGLSYEQYF. In nucleotides, the CDR3 is TGTGCCAGCAGTGAGGGACTTTCCTACGAGCAGTACTTC.

This clone was seen a few times. The chain couples TRBV30 to TRBJ2-7; 8 bases agree with TRBD1. Germline values: CDR1 GTSNPN, CDR2 SVGIG (reference sequence). V shed 2 bases, J shed 6 bases, and the junction held 6 bases outside the gene matches. The CDR3 contains 13 residues. The CDR3 bases are TGTGCCTGGAGTATCACAGGGGGAAGCGAGCAGTACTTC. This encodes CAWSITGGSEQYF.

This clone has just a few counts. This rearrangement joins TRBV19 to TRBJ1-1; TRBD1 matches 7 bases. The CDR3 runs 13 residues. Losses at the gene ends were 3 bases for V and 4 bases for J; bases not matched to a gene: 2. The V gene's germline CDR1 is LNHDA and CDR2 SQIVND (reference sequence). CDR3 nucleotide sequence: TGTGCCAGTAGTATGACAGGGCTCACTGAAGCTTTCTTT. Amino acids: CASSMTGLTEAFF. The full variable domain, its missing parts supplied by reference TRBV19 and TRBJ1-1, is DGGITQSPKYLFRKEGQNVTLSCEQNLNHDAMYWYRQDPGQGLRLIYYSQIVNDFQKGDIAEGYSVSREKKESFPLTVTSAQKNPTAFYLCASSMTGLTEAFFGQGTRLTVV.

The rearrangement links TRBV7-3 to TRBJ2-1; D remains unclear. Deletions cut 5 bases from V and 5 bases from J, with 10 bases between. This CDR3 is built from 13 residues. The V gene's germline CDR1 is SGHTA and CDR2 FQGTGA. CDR3 in DNA: TGTGCCAGCAGCCCCCCCAGTAACAATGAGCAGTTCTTC. It encodes CASSPPSNNEQFF. The complete variable domain, with remaining parts taken from reference TRBV7-3 and TRBJ2-1, reads GAGVSQTPSNKVTEKGKYVELRCDPISGHTALYWYRQSLGQGPEFLIYFQGTGAADDSGLPNDRFFAVRPEGSVSTLKIQRTERGDSAVYLCASSPPSNNEQFFGPGTRLTVL.

V is TRBV30 and J is TRBJ1-2, with 9 bases aligning to TRBD1. Per germline, CDR1 GTSNPN and CDR2 SVGIG (reference sequence). The J segment lost 4 bases and the V segment lost 3 bases, leaving 9 bases of the junction unmatched. This CDR3 comprises 15 residues. This CDR3 is CAWSVPETGGYGYTF. DNA of the CDR3: TGTGCCTGGAGCGTCCCCGAGACAGGGGGCTATGGCTACACCTTC.

The chain is built from TRBV11-2 and TRBJ1-2, with no clear D. The CDR3 spans 14 residues. Per germline, CDR1 SGHAT and CDR2 FQNNGV. V was clipped by 5 bases and J by 0 bases, with 10 bases between them. The CDR3, as DNA: TGTGCCAGCAGCGCAAAACCAGCTAACTATGGCTACACCTTC. This encodes CASSAKPANYGYTF.